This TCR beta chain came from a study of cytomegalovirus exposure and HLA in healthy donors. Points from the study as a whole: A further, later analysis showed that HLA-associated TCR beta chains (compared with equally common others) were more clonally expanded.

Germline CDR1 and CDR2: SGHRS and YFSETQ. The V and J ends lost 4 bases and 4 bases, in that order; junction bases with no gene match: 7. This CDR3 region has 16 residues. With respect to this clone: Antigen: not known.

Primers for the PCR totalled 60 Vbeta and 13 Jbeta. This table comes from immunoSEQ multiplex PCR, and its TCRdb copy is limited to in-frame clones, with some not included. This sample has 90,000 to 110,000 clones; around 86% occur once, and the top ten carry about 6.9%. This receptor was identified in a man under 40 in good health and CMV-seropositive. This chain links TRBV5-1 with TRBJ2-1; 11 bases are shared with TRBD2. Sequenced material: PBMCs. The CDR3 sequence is CASSLWIAGGYNEQFF. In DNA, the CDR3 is TGCGCCAGCAGCCTGTGGATAGCGGGGGGGTACAATGAGCAGTTCTTC.